This is a list of T cell receptor beta chains from one sample in a study of Graves' ophthalmopathy and Graves' hyperthyroidism. TCRdb redid the calling of the multiplex PCR reads with MiXCR, one entry per CDR3 protein. The profile covers about 590,000 distinct CDR3 sequences, with about two fifths appearing a single time and about 4% taken by the ten largest. The source material was peripheral blood or thyroid tissue (not recorded which). These receptors all come from an adult man with Graves' hyperthyroidism. Each CDR3 is given with its conserved first and last residue. D genes are given only for firm matches. Size is stated for part of the rows, as once, few or many counts, or as a class when the clone is expanded.

V gene	D gene	J gene	CDR3 length	clone size	CDR3 DNA	CDR3 protein
TRBV20-1	NA	TRBJ2-7	12	many	TGCAGTGCTAGCGGGGCCGGGTACGAGCAGTACTTC	CSASGAGYEQYF
TRBV12-3/TRBV12-4	NA	TRBJ1-2	14	many	TGTGCCAGCAGGAGTAGGCCGGGCAACTATGGCTACACCTTC	CASRSRPGNYGYTF
TRBV15	TRBD2	TRBJ2-2	17	many	TGTGCCACCAGCTCGGAGGGACTAGCGACGAACACCGGGGAGCTGTTTTTT	CATSSEGLATNTGELFF
TRBV5-1	NA	TRBJ2-2	15	many	TGCGCCAGCAGCTTCGCAGGGAGCCACACCGGGGAGCTGTTTTTT	CASSFAGSHTGELFF
TRBV2	TRBD1	TRBJ1-2	13	NA	TGTGCCAGCAGAGGGACAGGGGCAAATGGCTACACCTTC	CASRGTGANGYTF
TRBV10-3	TRBD2	TRBJ2-3	17	many	TGTGCCATCAGTGACCCTTCGGCTAGCGGGGGTGCAGATACGCAGTATTTT	CAISDPSASGGADTQYF
TRBV19	TRBD1	TRBJ1-6	14	many	TGTGCCAGTACCCTTCAGGGGGCAGGATCACCCCTCCACTTT	CASTLQGAGSPLHF
TRBV29-1	NA	TRBJ2-3	12	NA	TGCAGCGTTGAAGTAGGGGGGGGTACGCAGTATTTT	CSVEVGGGTQYF
TRBV19	NA	TRBJ1-1	16	many	TGTGCCAGTAGCCTACCCTGGCAAACAGCTTACACTGAAGCTTTCTTT	CASSLPWQTAYTEAFF
TRBV20-1	NA	TRBJ1-4	14	few	TGCAGTGCTGCGGGGCCGGGGGTCGGAGAAAAACTGTTTTTT	CSAAGPGVGEKLFF
TRBV2	NA	TRBJ1-2	13	many	TGTGCCAGCAGTGAGGGCAGTTCCTATGGCTACACCTTC	CASSEGSSYGYTF
TRBV20-1	NA	TRBJ2-3	15	NA	TGCAGTGCTAGACCGGGGCTAAGGCCTGCAGATACGCAGTATTTT	CSARPGLRPADTQYF
TRBV19	NA	TRBJ1-5	15	many	TGTGCCAGTAGTATAAGAGAACGTCACAATCAGCCCCAGCATTTT	CASSIRERHNQPQHF
TRBV9	NA	TRBJ2-7	13	few	TGTGCCAGCAGCCCAAACCCAGGCTACGAGCAGTACTTC	CASSPNPGYEQYF
TRBV3-1	TRBD2	TRBJ2-7	15	many	TGTGCCAGCAGCCTATTAGCGGGAGGTACCTACGAGCAGTACTTC	CASSLLAGGTYEQYF
TRBV29-1	NA	TRBJ2-7	13	NA	TGCAGCGTTGAAGTCGGGGCCCTCTACGAGCAGTACTTC	CSVEVGALYEQYF
TRBV6-1	NA	TRBJ1-5	15	NA	TGTGCCAGCAGTTACTTATCGGGAGGGCAAGAGACCCAGCATTTT	CASSYLSGGQETQHF
TRBV29-1	NA	TRBJ1-4	16	NA	TGCAGCGGCGAGCTGACAGGACGGGACCCTAATGAAAAACTGTTTTTT	CSGELTGRDPNEKLFF
TRBV7-9	NA	TRBJ2-7	15	NA	TGTGCCAGCAGCGTAGGGGGGGTTCGTTCCTACGAGCAGTACTTC	CASSVGGVRSYEQYF
TRBV5-1	NA	TRBJ1-4	14	NA	TGCGCCAGCAGCTTGATTGGGACTAATGAAAAACTGTTTTTT	CASSLIGTNEKLFF
TRBV12-3/TRBV12-4	NA	TRBJ1-1	11	NA	TGTGCCAGCAGTGATCGGGTAGAGGCTTTCTTT	CASSDRVEAFF
TRBV5-1	TRBD1	TRBJ1-6	13	many	TGCGCCAGCAGGAGACAGGGGGTAACACCCCTCCACTTT	CASRRQGVTPLHF
TRBV7-9	NA	TRBJ1-4	14	few	TGTGCCAGCAGCGGGGAGGCAACTAATGAAAAACTGTTTTTT	CASSGEATNEKLFF
TRBV6-6	TRBD1	TRBJ1-5	16	many	TGTGCCAGCAGTTACTCGAGGGGGCACGGCAATCAGCCCCAGCATTTT	CASSYSRGHGNQPQHF
TRBV7-9	NA	TRBJ1-1	14	many	TGTGCCAGCAGCTTAGTCCAGGGTCCCACTGAAGCTTTCTTT	CASSLVQGPTEAFF
TRBV20-1	NA	TRBJ1-6	15	many	TGCAGTGCAAACAGCCGAACAGGGTCTAATTCACCCCTCCACTTT	CSANSRTGSNSPLHF
TRBV20-1	TRBD2	TRBJ2-3	15	few	TGCAGTGCTAGCCGGGCTAGCGGGGTCACAGATACGCAGTATTTT	CSASRASGVTDTQYF
TRBV15	NA	TRBJ2-7	16	many	TGTGCCACCAGCGAGACCACAGGGCAGTTCTCCTACGAGCAGTACTTC	CATSETTGQFSYEQYF
TRBV29-1	TRBD1	TRBJ1-2	12	NA	TGCAGCGACCCCAGGGGGCTTGATGGCTACACCTTC	CSDPRGLDGYTF
TRBV12-5	NA	TRBJ1-2	13	many	TGTGCTAGTGGTTTGGGGGCCCTCGGTGGCTACACCTTC	CASGLGALGGYTF
TRBV6-6	NA	TRBJ1-6	16	many	TGTGCCAGCAGCCATGTTTGGGAGGGGAGTAATTCACCCCTCCACTTT	CASSHVWEGSNSPLHF
TRBV24-1	TRBD2	TRBJ2-2	17	many	TGTGCCACCAGTGACACGCGGACTAGCGGGAGTCCCGGGGAGCTGTTTTTT	CATSDTRTSGSPGELFF
TRBV7-2	NA	TRBJ1-3	15	many	TGTGCCAGCAGCTTAGCCAGTCGCTCTGGAAACACCATATATTTT	CASSLASRSGNTIYF
TRBV20-1	TRBD1	TRBJ1-4	14	NA	TGCAGTGCTAGAGAAAACAGGGGAAATGAAAAACTGTTTTTT	CSARENRGNEKLFF
TRBV12-3/TRBV12-4	NA	TRBJ1-2	13	few	TGTGCCAGCAGTTTATCGGGGTCCTATGGCTACACCTTC	CASSLSGSYGYTF
TRBV14	NA	TRBJ2-6	16	many	TGTGCCAGCAGCCCTACGAGGGCCTCAGGGGCCAACGTCCTGACTTTC	CASSPTRASGANVLTF
TRBV7-9	NA	TRBJ2-1	13	NA	TGTGCCAGCAGCAAAGGGTTCGGGAATGAGCAGTTCTTC	CASSKGFGNEQFF
TRBV5-8	NA	TRBJ1-3	18	NA	TGTGCCAGCAGCTTGGGGCCAACCGGGGACTACTCTGGAAACACCATATATTTT	CASSLGPTGDYSGNTIYF
TRBV20-1	TRBD1	TRBJ2-1	13	NA	TGCAGTGCTGGGGACAGCCAGGTTAATGAGCAGTTCTTC	CSAGDSQVNEQFF
TRBV19	TRBD1	TRBJ2-7	13	few	TGTGCCAGTAGTTGGAGGACAGGGAACGAGCAGTACTTC	CASSWRTGNEQYF
TRBV2	NA	TRBJ1-5	14	many	TGTGCCAGCTCTCCAGCGTCCCCGATTTCGCCCCAGCATTTT	CASSPASPISPQHF
TRBV9	NA	TRBJ1-1	14	many	TGTGCCAGCAGCGGACAGGAGCCGAACACTGAAGCTTTCTTT	CASSGQEPNTEAFF
TRBV2	NA	TRBJ1-5	13	NA	TGTGCCAGCAGTGAGGGGGGGAGGCAGCCCCAGCATTTT	CASSEGGRQPQHF
TRBV14	NA	TRBJ2-2	14	many	TGTGCCAGCAGCCAACTTCCGAACACCGGGGAGCTGTTTTTT	CASSQLPNTGELFF
TRBV15	NA	TRBJ2-7	14	NA	TGTGCCACCAGCAGCGCCGGGCCCTCCTACGAGCAGTACTTC	CATSSAGPSYEQYF
TRBV12-3/TRBV12-4	NA	TRBJ1-5	12	NA	TGTGTCAGCAGTCCGCAGGGTCCGCCCCAGCATTTT	CVSSPQGPPQHF
TRBV7-2	NA	TRBJ2-2	13	NA	TGTGTCAGCAGCTTAGATTTGACCGGGGAGCTGTTTTTT	CVSSLDLTGELFF
TRBV6-6	TRBD1	TRBJ1-1	14	NA	TGTGCCAGCAGTTACCACAGGGGATACACTGAAGCTTTCTTT	CASSYHRGYTEAFF
TRBV5-7	TRBD1	TRBJ2-7	15	NA	TGTGCCAGCAGCCCAGAAGACAGGGCGTACTACGAGCAGTACTTC	CASSPEDRAYYEQYF
TRBV2	NA	TRBJ2-7	13	many	TGTGCCAGCAGTGCTGACATTACCTACGAGCAGTACTTC	CASSADITYEQYF
TRBV19	TRBD2	TRBJ2-3	16	NA	TGTGCCAGTAGTAGGGGACTAGCGGAAAACACAGATACGCAGTATTTT	CASSRGLAENTDTQYF
TRBV2	NA	TRBJ1-1	15	NA	TGTGCCAGCACCGCCTGCAGCGCCTCGAACACTGAAGCTTTCTTT	CASTACSASNTEAFF
TRBV2	TRBD2	TRBJ2-1	15	NA	TGTGCCAGCAGTGGCGGTAGCGGGGGGGCGGATGAGCAGTTCTTC	CASSGGSGGADEQFF
TRBV15	TRBD1	TRBJ2-3	15	NA	TGTGCCACCAGCCCGGGACAGGGGCCCACAGATACGCAGTATTTT	CATSPGQGPTDTQYF
TRBV4-2	NA	TRBJ1-4	18	NA	TGTGCCAGCAGCCAAGACCCAGTGATCCAGAACCCGAATGAAAAACTGTTTTTT	CASSQDPVIQNPNEKLFF
TRBV4-1	TRBD1	TRBJ2-6	20	NA	TGCGCCAGCAGCCAAGTCCGACAGGGGGCATTAAACTCTGGGGCCAACGTCCTGACTTTC	CASSQVRQGALNSGANVLTF
TRBV6-6	NA	TRBJ2-5	12	many	TGTGCCAGCAGTTACAACAGAGAGACCCAGTACTTC	CASSYNRETQYF
TRBV29-1	TRBD1	TRBJ1-2	14	once	TGCAGCGTTGAGAAGGGGCAGGGGGCAGATGGCTACACCTTC	CSVEKGQGADGYTF
TRBV12-3/TRBV12-4	TRBD1	TRBJ2-2	14	NA	TGTGCCAGCAGTTTGAGACAGGGGATGGGGGAGCTGTTTTTT	CASSLRQGMGELFF